These 18 T cell receptor beta chains came from one sample sequenced in a study of T cell repertoires in cytomegalovirus infection. For these TCRs, the target antigens are not known. TCRdb re-called the reads with MiXCR, one entry per CDR3 protein. The sample lists about 180,000 distinct CDR3 sequences, about 22% occurring once. Sequencing was performed on CD8+ T cells from cultured PBMCs, taken from culture after CMV antigen stimulation. The receptors originated from a human donor in good health (CMV status not recorded). Some clones in this sample may be carry-over from other donors' samples.

This clonotype was found a few times. The chain employs TRBV12-3 or TRBV12-4 and TRBJ2-4; D may be TRBD2 (6 bases). Trimming removed 6 bases at V and 0 bases at J, with 12 bases between. This CDR3 spans 15 amino acids. For the CDR3, the DNA is TGTGCCAGCAGAACAGGAGGGGCAGCCAAAAACATTCAGTACTTC. It is translated as CASRTGGAAKNIQYF.

This clonotype was found a few times. J is TRBJ1-6 and V is TRBV10-3; D not resolved. The CDR3 has 13 amino acids. CDR1 is ENHRY and CDR2 is SYGVKD in the germline V gene. Trimming removed 3 bases from V and 12 bases from J, with 12 bases in between. The CDR3 coding sequence is TGTGCCATCAGTGATGGACGGATAGAACCCCTCCACTTT. The encoded protein is CAISDGRIEPLHF.

This clonotype was seen repeatedly, ten times or more. CDR3 sequence: CASSSSGGAYNEQFF. CDR3 bases: TGTGCCAGCAGCTCTAGCGGGGGGGCCTACAATGAGCAGTTCTTC. The chain links TRBV12-3 or TRBV12-4 to TRBJ2-1; TRBD2 matches 12 bases. This CDR3 is 15 amino acids long. Trimming took 6 bases from V and 2 from J; bases not matched to a gene: 2.

This clonotype occurred a few times. V gene TRBV5-6 combines with J gene TRBJ1-1; D remains unclear. Germline V gene sequence: CDR1 SGHDT, CDR2 YYEEEE. Trimming left V 1 base short and J 1 base short, with 11 bases between. The CDR3 is made up of 15 amino acids. The CDR3 DNA sequence: TGTGCCAGCAGCTTGTGGGGATCAGGGAACACTGAAGCTTTCTTT. Its translation: CASSLWGSGNTEAFF.

The rearrangement joins TRBV7-8 to TRBJ2-7, with TRBD1 identical over 7 bases. Unmatched junction bases numbered 10, after V lost 7 bases and J lost 1 base. The length of the CDR3 is 15 residues. Looked up from germline, CDR1 is SGHVS and CDR2 is FQNEAQ. CDR3 coding DNA: TGTGCCAGCATCTCCCCTGGGGACAGTTCCTACGAGCAGTACTTC. This translates into CASISPGDSSYEQYF.

The table lists this clonotype with a few counts. The chain recombines TRBV7-2 with TRBJ2-1; 8 nucleotides agree with TRBD1. V was clipped by 1 base and J by 4 bases; unmatched bases: 6. The CDR3 length is 16 residues. CDR1 and CDR2 (germline): SGHTA, FQGNSA. This CDR3 reads CASSLVGQGSYNEQFF. DNA of the CDR3: TGTGCCAGCAGCTTAGTTGGACAGGGTAGTTACAATGAGCAGTTCTTC.

This clonotype turned up a few times. For the CDR3, the DNA is TGTGCCACCAGTGATTTCCCGGACAATCAGCCCCAGCATTTT. Amino acids: CATSDFPDNQPQHF. V is TRBV24-1 and J is TRBJ1-5; D ambiguous. Looked up from germline, CDR1 is KGHDR and CDR2 is SFDVKD. The CDR3 contains 14 residues. The V end lost 1 base, the J end lost 3 bases, and 6 bases lay between the germline ends.

This clonotype came up a few times. V usage is TRBV4-1 and J usage is TRBJ1-2; tentatively, D is TRBD1 (5 bases). Trimming removed 0 bases from V and 5 bases from J, with 13 bases in between. Germline assignment: CDR1 MGHRA and CDR2 YSYEKL. The CDR3 contains 15 residues. CDR3 DNA sequence: TGCGCCAGCAGCCAAGAGCAGGGAGGGAGTTATGGCTACACCTTC. Its protein product is CASSQEQGGSYGYTF.

The chain uses TRBV11-3 and TRBJ2-2, with TRBD2 identical over 10 bases. CDR3 length: 16 residues. The V gene's germline CDR1 is SGHNT and CDR2 YENEEA. V dropped 4 bases and J dropped 3; count of bases not matched to a gene: 5. The CDR3 loop is CASSYSSGGYTGELFF. CDR3 bases: TGTGCCAGCAGCTACTCTAGCGGGGGATACACCGGGGAGCTGTTTTTT.

This clonotype was seen more than once but under ten times. The chain couples TRBV28 to TRBJ1-5; D gene uncertain. Germline assignment: CDR1 MDHEN and CDR2 SYDVKM. CDR3 length: 15 residues. The germline V and J ends were trimmed by 2 bases and 5 bases, with 13 bases remaining between them. The DNA of the CDR3 is TGTGCCAGCAGTTTAAGGCTATTGTCGCATCAGCCCCAGCATTTT. Translation: CASSLRLLSHQPQHF. Combining the CDR3 with reference TRBV28 and TRBJ1-5 gives the whole variable domain DVKVTQSSRYLVKRTGEKVFLECVQDMDHENMFWYRQDPGLGLRLIYFSYDVKMKEKGDIPEGYSVSREKKERFSLILESASTNQTSMYLCASSLRLLSHQPQHFGDGTRLSIL.

In the case of this clonotype: The junction departs from germline at one end; a sequencing error may be responsible. This chain uses TRBV6-1 with TRBJ1-1; D is unclear. Germline V gene data show CDR1 as MNHNS and CDR2 as SASEGT. The CDR3 is 10 residues long. The CDR3 reads CSCRNTEAFF. CDR3 nucleotide sequence: TGCAGTTGCAGGAACACTGAAGCTTTCTTT.

V and J are TRBV7-2 and TRBJ1-5; D is unclear. The CDR3 runs to 15 residues. V was clipped by 0 bases and J by 2 bases, with 8 bases between them. Germline CDR1 is SGHTA and CDR2 is FQGNSA. The chain's CDR3 is CASSLAGDGNQPQHF. CDR3 coding DNA: TGTGCCAGCAGCTTAGCCGGAGATGGCAATCAGCCCCAGCATTTT.

The rearrangement joins TRBV7-2 to TRBJ2-2, with 7 bases fitting TRBD2. V trimming: 1 base; J trimming: 5 bases; junction bases outside the gene matches: 10. Germline V CDR1 and CDR2: SGHTA, FQGNSA. The CDR3 extends over 17 amino acids. CDR3 nucleotides: TGTGCCAGCAGCTTAGTCGTCACTAGCGAGTCAACCGGGGAGCTGTTTTTT. Protein: CASSLVVTSESTGELFF.

This clonotype was seen only a few times. The chain couples TRBV4-3 to TRBJ1-2, with D unclear. CDR1 and CDR2 (germline): LGHNA, YSLEER. The CDR3 consists of 15 residues. V was pared by 1 base and J by 4 bases, with 13 bases between. The CDR3 region is CASSQAQEGAYGYTF. The CDR3 region has the DNA TGCGCCAGCAGCCAAGCGCAGGAGGGAGCCTATGGCTACACCTTC.

V gene TRBV7-2 combines with J gene TRBJ1-1; the D is unclear. V lost 1 base to trimming and J lost 4 bases, with 19 bases between them. Per germline, CDR1 SGHTA and CDR2 FQGNSA. The CDR3 length is 17 residues. In nucleotides, the CDR3 is TGTGCCAGCAGCTTAGAGATTAACGGCCTGGCGCGCACTGAAGCTTTCTTT. This translates into CASSLEINGLARTEAFF.

This clonotype was recorded a few times. Germline is not matched at one junction end, which may reflect a read error. This sequence joins TRBV7-6 and TRBJ1-5; D remains unclear. The CDR3 runs 14 residues. The germline gives CDR1 SGHVS, CDR2 FNYEAQ. CDR3 sequence: CASSPSPSNQPQHF. Here the CDR3 DNA reads TGTGCCAGCAGCCCCTCCCCGAGCAACCAGCCCCAGCATTTT.

This clonotype was observed a handful of times. This chain links TRBV7-9 with TRBJ1-4; the D is unclear. The CDR3 is 13 residues long. The germline CDR1 and CDR2 sequences are SEHNR and FQNEAQ (reference sequence). V lost 2 bases, J lost 8 bases, and 9 bases lay in between. Here the CDR3 reads CASSLQHIEKLFF. The CDR3 nucleotides read TGTGCCAGCAGCTTACAACACATCGAAAAACTGTTTTTT.

This clonotype was recorded many times. This chain uses TRBV6-5 with TRBJ2-4; 7 nucleotides line up with TRBD1. The length of the CDR3 is 16 residues. From germline, CDR1 is MNHEY and CDR2 SVGAGI. The V gene end was trimmed by 6 bases and the J gene end by 0 bases; junction bases not matched to a gene: 8. The CDR3 region has the DNA TGTGCCAGCAGAGCCGGGACAGAGCTAGCCAAAAACATTCAGTACTTC. Translated, it gives CASRAGTELAKNIQYF.